This T cell receptor (beta chain) was profiled in a study of cytomegalovirus exposure and HLA in healthy donors. On the study more broadly: A subsequent analysis reported that the 120 validation repertoires were produced on the same platform that had also been used for the 666 first-cohort repertoires. Whole-study findings and limits: In vitro assays verified that a few CMV-associated chains recognized CMV antigens specifically. The listing of 150 or so TCR beta chains classed them as cytomegalovirus-associated. Rarity held for most TCR sequences, but there were some public TCRs that occurred in many donors.

Using immunoSEQ multiplex PCR, the repertoire was profiled, and TCRdb retains in-frame clones only, with some absent. The sample lists 150,000 to 200,000 clones; over 80% were seen once. This clone was recorded once. What it recognizes is unknown. In germline, CDR1 is SNHLY, CDR2 FYNNEI. The V gene end was trimmed by 6 bases and the J gene end by 1 base; junction bases not matched to a gene: 7. CDR3 length equals 15 residues. The genes are TRBV2 and TRBJ2-7, with 9 nucleotides matching TRBD1. Sequenced input: PBMCs. This TCR came from a man aged 30 to 39 in good health and CMV-seropositive. The DNA of the CDR3 is TGTGCCAGCAGGCGGGACAGGGAGGCTTCCTACGAGCAGTACTTC. Its translation is CASRRDREASYEQYF.